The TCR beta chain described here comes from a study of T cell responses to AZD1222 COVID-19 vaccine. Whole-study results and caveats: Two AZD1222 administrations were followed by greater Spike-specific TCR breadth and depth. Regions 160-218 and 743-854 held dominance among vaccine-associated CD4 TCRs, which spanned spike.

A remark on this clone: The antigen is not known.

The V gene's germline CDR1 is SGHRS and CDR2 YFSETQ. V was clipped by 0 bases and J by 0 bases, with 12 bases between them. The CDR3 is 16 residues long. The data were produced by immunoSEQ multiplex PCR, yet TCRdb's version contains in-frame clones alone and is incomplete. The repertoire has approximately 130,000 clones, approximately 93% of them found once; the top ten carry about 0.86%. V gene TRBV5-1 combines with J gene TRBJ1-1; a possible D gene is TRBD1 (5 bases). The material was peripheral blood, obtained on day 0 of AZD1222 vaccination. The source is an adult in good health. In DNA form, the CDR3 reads TGCGCCAGCAGCTTGGCCCCGACAGAAGTGAACACTGAAGCTTTCTTT. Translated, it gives CASSLAPTEVNTEAFF.